This T cell receptor (beta chain) was documented in a study of blood T cell repertoires in COVID-19. Whole-study context: PBMCs, B-cell-depleted T cells, or T cells provided the cDNA or gDNA that made up the material.

J lost 0 bases, V lost 5 bases, and 12 bases had no gene match. The germline gives CDR1 MNHEY, CDR2 SVGEGT. The CDR3 is 17 residues long. Only in-frame clones appear in the TCRdb table, and some are missing; sequencing was by immunoSEQ multiplex PCR. The repertoire holds 200,000 or so clones, with around 83% as singletons. Sequencing was done on a sample of peripheral blood. V is TRBV6-2 or TRBV6-3 and J is TRBJ1-1; 7 bases line up with TRBD1. The TCR was taken from a man between 40 and 49 years old who had recovered from COVID-19. CDR3 sequence: CASSGPGTVFLNTEAFF. In DNA form, the CDR3 reads TGTGCCAGCAGTGGGCCCGGGACAGTTTTTTTGAACACTGAAGCTTTCTTT.